This T cell receptor (beta chain) comes out of a study of blood T cell repertoires in COVID-19. Study-wide context: Collection of acute and convalescent COVID-19 samples took place in the United States, Italy and Spain. The cDNA or gDNA used as material had been derived from T cells, B-cell-depleted T cells, or PBMCs.

Per the study methods: Estimation of nucleated cell counts relied on the amplification of reference gene primers. Assay: immunoSEQ multiplex PCR; the TCRdb copy retains only in-frame clones and omits some. V, J and clone size reflect that table, while D and trimming were determined from the DNA. The sample lists approximately 260,000 clones, around 86% seen once, with 2% to 2.5% in the top ten. V was clipped by 4 bases and J by 1 base, with 7 bases between them. This CDR3 region has 14 residues. Germline CDR1 MNHEY, CDR2 SMNVEV (reference sequence). This chain connects TRBV27 to TRBJ1-4, with D perhaps matching TRBD1 (5 bases). The source material was peripheral blood. This clonotype originated in a man aged 50 or older with acute or convalescent COVID-19. CDR3 nucleotide sequence: TGTGCCAGCAGTTCGGGGGGAACTAATGAAAAACTGTTTTTT. Protein sequence: CASSSGGTNEKLFF.